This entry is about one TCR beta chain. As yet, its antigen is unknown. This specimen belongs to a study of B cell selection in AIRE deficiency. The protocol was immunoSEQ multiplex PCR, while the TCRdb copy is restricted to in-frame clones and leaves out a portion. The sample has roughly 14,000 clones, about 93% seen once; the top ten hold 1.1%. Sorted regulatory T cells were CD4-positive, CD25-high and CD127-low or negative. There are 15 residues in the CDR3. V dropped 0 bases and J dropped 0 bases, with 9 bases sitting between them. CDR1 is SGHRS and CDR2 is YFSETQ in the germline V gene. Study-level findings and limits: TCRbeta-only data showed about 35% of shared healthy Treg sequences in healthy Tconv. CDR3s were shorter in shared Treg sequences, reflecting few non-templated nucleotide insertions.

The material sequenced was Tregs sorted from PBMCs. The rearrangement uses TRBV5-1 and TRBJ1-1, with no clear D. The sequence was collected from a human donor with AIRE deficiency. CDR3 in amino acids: CASSLEPAMNTEAFF. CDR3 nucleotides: TGCGCCAGCAGCTTGGAACCAGCCATGAACACTGAAGCTTTCTTT. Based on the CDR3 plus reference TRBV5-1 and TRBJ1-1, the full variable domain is KAGVTQTPRYLIKTRGQQVTLSCSPISGHRSVSWYQQTPGQGLQFLFEYFSETQRNKGNFPGRFSGRQFSNSRSEMNVSTLELGDSALYLCASSLEPAMNTEAFFGQGTRLTVV.